This T cell receptor (beta chain) emerged from a study of T-cell reconstitution after alpha-beta-depleted transplantation in children. Looked up from germline, CDR1 is MNHEY and CDR2 is SMNVEV (reference sequence). CDR3 length equals 16 residues. Trimming removed 5 bases at V and 9 bases at J, with 20 bases between. This clonotype was recorded many times. The authors prepared the TCRbeta library with unique molecular identifiers. TCRdb re-analysed the PCR reads in MiXCR, keeping a single row per CDR3 protein. The sample contains nearly 350,000 distinct CDR3 sequences, under 20% of which appear only once.

The TCR sequence derives from a male patient aged 2 to 9 who had a stem cell transplant for acute lymphoblastic leukemia, so the T cells may come from the graft donor. The rearrangement uses TRBV27 and TRBJ1-6; no definite D call. The specimen comprised PBMCs, mostly from graft donor cells, sampled 360 days after TCRalphabeta/CD19-depleted stem cell transplant. The CDR3 DNA reads TGTGCCAGCAGTCACCGGTCGGCTGGCCCGGGTTCACCCCTCCACTTT. This encodes CASSHRSAGPGSPLHF.